This T cell receptor (beta chain) came from a study of shared clonotypes between healthy human individuals. Several immunoSEQ 96-well plates shared each subset's DNA, each plate a replicate. Measured with immunoSEQ multiplex PCR; TCRdb has only the in-frame clones, and not every one. The sample lists 490,000 or so clones, roughly four fifths seen once, with 10% to 15% in the top ten. Losses at the gene ends were 1 base for V and 1 base for J; bases not matched to a gene: 5. From germline, CDR1 is GTSNPN and CDR2 SVGIG (reference sequence). The CDR3 sequence is 15 residues long. The donors, healthy adults who were HIV-negative, had experienced no recent acute infections or vaccinations. A note on this clone: The antigen remains undetermined.

Study observations and caveats: Investigators collected only blood, and repertoires in tissues likely differ. Donor scarcity curtailed the genetic and exposure-history diversity represented herein.

The sequenced sample was PBMCs. The TCR comes from a woman aged 40 to 49 in good health. Some clones in this sample may be carry-over from other donors' samples. The chain is built from TRBV30 and TRBJ2-3; 7 nucleotides match TRBD2. The CDR3 spells CAWSASGIGTDTQYF. The CDR3, as DNA: TGTGCCTGGAGTGCGAGCGGGATTGGCACAGATACGCAGTATTTT.